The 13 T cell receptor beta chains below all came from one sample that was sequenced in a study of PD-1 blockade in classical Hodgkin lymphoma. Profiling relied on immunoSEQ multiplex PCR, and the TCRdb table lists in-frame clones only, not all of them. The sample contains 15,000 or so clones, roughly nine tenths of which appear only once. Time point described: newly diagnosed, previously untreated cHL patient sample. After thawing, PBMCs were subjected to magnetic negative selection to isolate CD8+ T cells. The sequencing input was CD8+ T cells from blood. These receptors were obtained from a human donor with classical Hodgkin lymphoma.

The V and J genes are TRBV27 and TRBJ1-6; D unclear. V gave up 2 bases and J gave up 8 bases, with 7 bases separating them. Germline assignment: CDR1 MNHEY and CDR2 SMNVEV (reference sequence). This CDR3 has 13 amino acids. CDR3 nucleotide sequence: TGTGCCAGCAGTTTACAACACTATTCACCCCTCCACTTT. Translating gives CASSLQHYSPLHF.

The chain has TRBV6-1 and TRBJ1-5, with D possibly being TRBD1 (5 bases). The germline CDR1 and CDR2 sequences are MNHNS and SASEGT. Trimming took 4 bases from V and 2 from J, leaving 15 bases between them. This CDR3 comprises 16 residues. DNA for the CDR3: TGTGCCAGCAGTGCCTTTACAGGTCTGGGCAATCAGCCCCAGCATTTT. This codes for CASSAFTGLGNQPQHF.

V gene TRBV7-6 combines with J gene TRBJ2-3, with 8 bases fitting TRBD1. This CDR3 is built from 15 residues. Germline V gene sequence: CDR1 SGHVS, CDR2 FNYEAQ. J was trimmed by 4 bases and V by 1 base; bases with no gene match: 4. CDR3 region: CASSLGQGWSDTQYF. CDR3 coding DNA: TGTGCCAGCAGCTTAGGACAGGGGTGGTCAGATACGCAGTATTTT.

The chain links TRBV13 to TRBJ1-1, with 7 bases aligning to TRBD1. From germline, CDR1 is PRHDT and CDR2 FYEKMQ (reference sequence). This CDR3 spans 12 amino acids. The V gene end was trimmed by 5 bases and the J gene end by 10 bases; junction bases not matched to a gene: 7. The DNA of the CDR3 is TGTGCCAGCAGCCCCGACAGGGTTAGAGCTTTCTTT. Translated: CASSPDRVRAFF.

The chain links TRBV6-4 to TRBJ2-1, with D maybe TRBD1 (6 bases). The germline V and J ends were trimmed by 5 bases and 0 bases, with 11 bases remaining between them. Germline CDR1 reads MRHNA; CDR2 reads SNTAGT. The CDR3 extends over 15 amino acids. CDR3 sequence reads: CASSPVGHSYNEQFF. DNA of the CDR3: TGTGCCAGCAGTCCGGTGGGACACTCCTACAATGAGCAGTTCTTC.

The CDR3 is CASSELAGSTDTQYF. As DNA, the CDR3 is TGTGCCAGCAGTGAACTAGCGGGTAGCACAGATACGCAGTATTTT. The J gene is TRBJ2-3, the V gene TRBV25-1; 8 bases are a match to TRBD2. This CDR3 has 15 residues. Germline-derived CDR1 and CDR2 are MGHDK and SYGVNS. V trimming: 2 bases; J trimming: 0 bases; junction bases outside the gene matches: 1. The full variable domain, in which reference TRBV25-1 and TRBJ2-3 provide the parts outside the CDR3, is EADIYQTPRYLVIGTGKKITLECSQTMGHDKMYWYQQDPGMELHLIHYSYGVNSTEKGDLSSESTVSRIRTEHFPLTLESARPSHTSQYLCASSELAGSTDTQYFGPGTRLTVL.

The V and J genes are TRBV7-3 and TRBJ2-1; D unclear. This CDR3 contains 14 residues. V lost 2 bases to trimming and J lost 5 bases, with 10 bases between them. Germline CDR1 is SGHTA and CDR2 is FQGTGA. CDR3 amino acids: CASSLGNPDNEQFF. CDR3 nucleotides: TGTGCCAGCAGCTTAGGAAATCCGGACAATGAGCAGTTCTTC.

CDR3 in amino acids: CASDPGGHGNTIYF. The CDR3, as DNA: TGTGCTAGTGACCCTGGGGGGCATGGAAACACCATATATTTT. The chain recombines TRBV12-5 with TRBJ1-3; D is possibly TRBD1 (6 bases). Germline CDR1 LGHNT, CDR2 FRNRAP. The length of the CDR3 is 14 residues. The V gene lost 7 bases and the J gene lost 3 bases, with 13 bases spanning the gap.

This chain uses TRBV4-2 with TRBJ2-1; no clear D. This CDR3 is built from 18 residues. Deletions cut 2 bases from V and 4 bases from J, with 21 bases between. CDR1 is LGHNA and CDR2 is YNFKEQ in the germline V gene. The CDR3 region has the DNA TGTGCCAGCAGCCAAAACCCCGTGGAACCCGACCCTTACAATGAGCAGTTCTTC. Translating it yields CASSQNPVEPDPYNEQFF.

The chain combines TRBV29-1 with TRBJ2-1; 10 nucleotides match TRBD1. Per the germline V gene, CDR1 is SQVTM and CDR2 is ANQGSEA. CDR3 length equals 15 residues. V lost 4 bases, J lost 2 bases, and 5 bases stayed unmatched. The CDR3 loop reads CSVGQGASTYNEQFF. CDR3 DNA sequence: TGCAGCGTTGGACAGGGGGCAAGCACCTACAATGAGCAGTTCTTC.

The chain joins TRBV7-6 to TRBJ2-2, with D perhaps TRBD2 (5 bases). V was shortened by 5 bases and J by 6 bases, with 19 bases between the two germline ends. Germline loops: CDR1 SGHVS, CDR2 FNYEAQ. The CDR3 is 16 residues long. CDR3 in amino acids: CASSPIELGFAGELFF. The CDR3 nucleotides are TGTGCCAGCAGCCCCATTGAACTAGGGTTCGCCGGGGAGCTGTTTTTT.

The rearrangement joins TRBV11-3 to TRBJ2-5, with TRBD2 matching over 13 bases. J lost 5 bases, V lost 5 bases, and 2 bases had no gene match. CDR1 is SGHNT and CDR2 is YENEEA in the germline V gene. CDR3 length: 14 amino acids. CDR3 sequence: CASSPGLAGETQYF. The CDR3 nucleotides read TGTGCCAGCAGCCCGGGACTAGCGGGGGAGACCCAGTACTTC.

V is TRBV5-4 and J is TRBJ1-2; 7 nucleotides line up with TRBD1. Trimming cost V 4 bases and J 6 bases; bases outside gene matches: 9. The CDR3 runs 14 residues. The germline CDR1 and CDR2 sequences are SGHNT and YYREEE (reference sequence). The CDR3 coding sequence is TGTGCCAGCAGCCCAGACAGGGCGGTCAATGGCTACACCTTC. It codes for CASSPDRAVNGYTF.